Presented here are 18 T cell receptor beta chains from one specimen sequenced in a study of beta chain features in type 1 diabetes. Study conclusions and caveats: TCRB CDR3s from Type 1 diabetes patients were moderately but significantly shorter in all four CD4+ subsets.

Isolated RNA was reverse transcribed in full, so expressed TCRB transcripts were sequenced. This table comes from immunoSEQ multiplex PCR, and its TCRdb copy is limited to in-frame clones, with some not included. Of around 600,000 clones in the sample, around 12% are singletons; the top ten hold around 0.12%. These receptors' targets are unknown. Material: naive CD4+ T cells from blood. The receptors originated from a man between 25 and 39 years old with type 1 diabetes.

This chain uses TRBV19 with TRBJ1-4; D is possibly TRBD1 (6 bases). The CDR3 extends over 15 amino acids. The V and J ends lost 5 bases and 6 bases respectively, with 16 bases between them. Germline V gene sequence: CDR1 LNHDA, CDR2 SQIVND (reference sequence). The CDR3 loop is CASSARGSVDEKLFF. The DNA for the CDR3 is TGTGCCAGTAGTGCCAGGGGAAGCGTGGATGAAAAACTGTTTTTT.

This clone was picked up a small number of times. The gene calls are TRBV7-2 and TRBJ2-1; D may be TRBD2 (5 bases). CDR3 length equals 15 residues. CDR1 and CDR2 from the germline V gene are SGHTA and FQGNSA. Trimming took 4 bases from V and 8 from J, leaving 18 bases between them. CDR3: CASSSRLSPVDEQFF. DNA for the CDR3: TGTGCCAGCAGCTCACGACTATCCCCAGTGGATGAGCAGTTCTTC.

The J gene is TRBJ2-2, the V gene TRBV25-1; D perhaps matches TRBD2 (6 bases). Per germline, CDR1 MGHDK and CDR2 SYGVNS. V was pared by 6 bases and J by 4 bases, with 12 bases between. This CDR3 is built from 14 residues. CDR3 residues: CASSGDFPTGELFF. In DNA form, the CDR3 reads TGTGCCAGCAGCGGGGACTTTCCCACCGGGGAGCTGTTTTTT. Together with reference TRBV25-1 and TRBJ2-2, the CDR3 gives the full variable domain: EADIYQTPRYLVIGTGKKITLECSQTMGHDKMYWYQQDPGMELHLIHYSYGVNSTEKGDLSSESTVSRIRTEHFPLTLESARPSHTSQYLCASSGDFPTGELFFGEGSRLTVL.

The chain recombines TRBV9 with TRBJ2-7; 8 bases align to TRBD1. Trimming at V came to 3 bases and at J to 2 bases, leaving 7 bases not matched to a gene. This CDR3 contains 15 residues. Germline CDR1 and CDR2: SGDLS and YYNGEE. The CDR3 spells CASSGAPGQAYEQYF. The CDR3 DNA is TGTGCCAGCAGCGGAGCCCCGGGACAGGCCTACGAGCAGTACTTC.

This chain connects TRBV14 to TRBJ2-3, with a weak D call TRBD2 (6 bases). The germline gives CDR1 SGHDN, CDR2 FVKESK. CDR3 length equals 16 residues. V was clipped by 1 base and J by 2 bases, with 13 bases between them. CDR3 bases: TGTGCCAGCAGCCAAGTCGCCGCGGGGCACACAGATACGCAGTATTTT. It is translated as CASSQVAAGHTDTQYF.

Only one count was recorded for this clone. V gene TRBV7-2 combines with J gene TRBJ1-1; 12 nucleotides align to TRBD1. V trimming: 6 bases; J trimming: 7 bases; junction bases outside the gene matches: 9. The CDR3 contains 15 residues. Germline lookup yields CDR1 SGHTA and CDR2 FQGNSA. The CDR3: CASSLGTGGVGEAFF. CDR3 DNA sequence: TGTGCCAGCAGTCTAGGGACAGGGGGCGTTGGTGAAGCTTTCTTT.

A few counts support this clone. The CDR3 bases are TGTGCCAGCAGCGTAGACGCAGGAGGGTATTCACCCCTCCACTTT. As protein: CASSVDAGGYSPLHF. The V and J genes are TRBV9 and TRBJ1-6; D is unresolved. CDR3 length equals 15 residues. Trimming took 0 bases from V and 8 from J, leaving 12 bases between them. The germline V gene encodes CDR1 SGDLS and CDR2 YYNGEE. The full variable domain, rest sourced from reference TRBV9 and TRBJ1-6, is DSGVTQTPKHLITATGQRVTLRCSPRSGDLSVYWYQQSLDQGLQFLIQYYNGEERAKGNILERFSAQQFPDLHSELNLSSLELGDSALYFCASSVDAGGYSPLHFGNGTRLTVT.

This clone showed up just a few times. This chain joins TRBV18 and TRBJ2-5, with a weak D call TRBD2 (6 bases). The CDR3 runs to 14 residues. Germline assignment: CDR1 KGHSH and CDR2 LQKENI. V dropped 4 bases and J dropped 1 base, with 10 bases sitting between them. The CDR3 sequence is CASSRGTSQETQYF. The CDR3 DNA reads TGTGCCAGCTCACGCGGGACTTCCCAAGAGACCCAGTACTTC.

A few counts support this clone. The J gene is TRBJ1-4, the V gene TRBV4-2, with TRBD1 identical over 7 bases. The CDR3 contains 15 residues. The germline V gene has CDR1 LGHNA and CDR2 YNFKEQ. V shed 2 bases, J shed 8 bases, and the junction held 8 bases outside the gene matches. CDR3 amino acids: CASSQPTGVEEKLFF. The CDR3 DNA is TGTGCCAGCAGCCAACCTACAGGGGTCGAGGAAAAACTGTTTTTT.

Only a few counts were recorded for this clone. The rearrangement uses TRBV14 and TRBJ2-6; 9 positions match TRBD1. With 1 base clipped from V and 2 bases from J, the junction kept 6 bases outside the gene matches. The CDR3 has 18 amino acids. The V gene's germline CDR1 is SGHDN and CDR2 FVKESK. The CDR3 DNA follows: TGTGCCAGCAGCCAAGGTCCATGGACAGGGGCTGGGGCCAACGTCCTGACTTTC. Its protein product is CASSQGPWTGAGANVLTF.

The sample holds a few counts of this clone. The chain has TRBV6-5 and TRBJ1-4; the D is unclear. This CDR3 is 15 amino acids long. The V and J ends lost 0 bases and 6 bases respectively, with 11 bases between them. Germline V CDR1 and CDR2: MNHEY, SVGAGI. CDR3 region: CASSYSWQEDEKLFF. The CDR3 nucleotides read TGTGCCAGCAGTTACTCGTGGCAGGAGGATGAAAAACTGTTTTTT.

The chain is built from TRBV7-2 and TRBJ2-1, with TRBD2 as a possible D gene (6 bases). CDR3 length: 16 amino acids. Deletions cut 5 bases from V and 0 bases from J, with 14 bases between. The germline CDR1 and CDR2 sequences are SGHTA and FQGNSA. The CDR3 loop reads CASSIRGGSSYNEQFF. The CDR3 coding sequence is TGTGCCAGCAGCATTCGTGGAGGGAGCTCCTACAATGAGCAGTTCTTC. Combining the CDR3 with reference TRBV7-2 and TRBJ2-1 gives the whole variable domain GAGVSQSPSNKVTEKGKDVELRCDPISGHTALYWYRQSLGQGLEFLIYFQGNSAPDKSGLPSDRFSAERTGGSVSTLTIQRTQQEDSAVYLCASSIRGGSSYNEQFFGPGTRLTVL.

This clone was recorded a few times. The chain has TRBV5-1 and TRBJ2-2; no clear D. Germline V lookup: CDR1 SGHRS, CDR2 YFSETQ. The CDR3 length is 14 residues. The V end lost 6 bases, the J end lost 1 base, and 10 bases lay between the germline ends. In DNA form, the CDR3 reads TGCGCCAGCATGCTTGCAGAGAACACCGGGGAGCTGTTTTTT. Translation gives CASMLAENTGELFF. Drawing the rest from reference TRBV5-1 and TRBJ2-2, the complete variable domain is KAGVTQTPRYLIKTRGQQVTLSCSPISGHRSVSWYQQTPGQGLQFLFEYFSETQRNKGNFPGRFSGRQFSNSRSEMNVSTLELGDSALYLCASMLAENTGELFFGEGSRLTVL.

This clone was seen a few times. The chain joins TRBV25-1 to TRBJ2-2, with TRBD1 matching 10 bases. The CDR3 extends over 17 amino acids. Germline CDR1 is MGHDK and CDR2 is SYGVNS. V lost 4 bases to trimming and J lost 4 bases; unmatched junction nucleotides: 9. The CDR3 sequence: CASSAWEGQGRTGELFF. The DNA for the CDR3 is TGTGCCAGCAGTGCCTGGGAGGGACAGGGGCGCACCGGGGAGCTGTTTTTT. Drawing the rest from reference TRBV25-1 and TRBJ2-2, the complete variable domain is EADIYQTPRYLVIGTGKKITLECSQTMGHDKMYWYQQDPGMELHLIHYSYGVNSTEKGDLSSESTVSRIRTEHFPLTLESARPSHTSQYLCASSAWEGQGRTGELFFGEGSRLTVL.

V usage is TRBV9 and J usage is TRBJ2-5; TRBD2 matches 14 bases. This CDR3 spans 18 amino acids. The J segment lost 0 bases and the V segment lost 2 bases, leaving 6 bases of the junction unmatched. Germline V gene sequence: CDR1 SGDLS, CDR2 YYNGEE. This CDR3 is CASSVRGLAGAYQETQYF. The CDR3 nucleotides read TGTGCCAGCAGCGTGAGGGGACTAGCGGGGGCCTACCAAGAGACCCAGTACTTC.

This CDR3 is CASSQDRRGGRKDTQYF. The CDR3 nucleotides are TGTGCCAGCAGCCAAGATCGGAGGGGGGGCCGGAAAGATACGCAGTATTTT. The chain combines TRBV4-2 with TRBJ2-3; maybe TRBD2 (7 bases). V was pared by 0 bases and J by 5 bases, with 18 bases between. The CDR3 covers 17 residues. Germline V CDR1 and CDR2: LGHNA, YNFKEQ.

The chain is built from TRBV4-1 and TRBJ2-5, with TRBD2 identical over 14 bases. Germline trimming cut 6 bases from V and 2 bases from J; bases unmatched to any gene: 5. This CDR3 is built from 16 residues. Germline assignment: CDR1 MGHRA and CDR2 YSYEKL. The CDR3 here is CASSRTSGGPQETQYF. Here the CDR3 DNA reads TGCGCCAGCAGTCGGACTAGCGGGGGGCCTCAAGAGACCCAGTACTTC.

J is TRBJ2-3 and V is TRBV7-2; 7 bases are shared with TRBD2. This CDR3 region has 16 residues. CDR1 is SGHTA, CDR2 FQGNSA, per germline. V dropped 5 bases and J dropped 7; count of bases not matched to a gene: 15. The CDR3 nucleotides read TGTGCCAGCAGCCCACGCTCCAGCGGGGCCAAAAATACGCAGTATTTT. Encoded protein: CASSPRSSGAKNTQYF.